What follows are 21 T cell receptor beta chains derived from one specimen sequenced in a study of T cells in women clearing cervical HPV infection. Profiled with immunoSEQ multiplex PCR; TCRdb holds only in-frame clones, not every one. The sample includes about 33,000 clones. The sequenced sample consisted of blood buffy coat. These receptors came from a woman between 18 and 69 years old with a cervical HPV16 infection that either progressed to CIN3+ or cleared (not recorded which).

A remark on this clone: Read data end 3 residues before the CDR3 end; the end is taken from the germline J gene. V gene TRBV20-1 combines with J gene TRBJ2-1; 12 nucleotides line up with TRBD2. Trimming took 4 bases from V and 7 from J; bases not matched to a gene: 14. The CDR3 sequence is 17 residues long. The V gene's germline CDR1 is DFQATT and CDR2 SNEGSKA (reference sequence). The CDR3: CSATGDLGLAGRNEQFF. Incomplete CDR3 DNA: TGCAGTGCTACAGGGGATCTCGGACTAGCGGGAAGGAATGAG.

As concerns this clone: Coverage ceases 3 residues before the CDR3 finishes, and the germline J gene fills in the end. The chain is built from TRBV6-1 and TRBJ2-5; TRBD2 is a possible D gene (6 bases). The ends were cut back, 4 bases at V and 5 bases at J, with 17 bases in the middle. The CDR3 runs 15 residues. Germline V gene lookup returns CDR1 MNHNS and CDR2 SASEGT. CDR3 DNA, as far as it was read: TGTGCCAGCAGTGTTAGAGCCGGGGGACGGGAGACC. It yields the protein CASSVRAGGRET. The entire CDR3 protein is CASSVRAGGRETQYF.

Details on this clone: The read ends 3 residues early relative to the CDR3; the germline J gene fills the gap. This chain joins TRBV4-1 and TRBJ1-4, with a possible D match to TRBD1 (5 bases). In germline, CDR1 is MGHRA, CDR2 YSYEKL. This CDR3 is built from 15 residues. V lost 4 bases and J 5 bases, leaving 14 bases between the germline ends. CDR3 DNA, as far as it was read: TGCGCCAGCAGCCGCCCGGGGGAACTGAATGAAAAA. Translation gives CASSRPGELNEK. The complete CDR3 sequence is CASSRPGELNEKLFF.

For this clone: The read ends 3 residues early relative to the CDR3; the germline J gene fills the gap. This chain uses TRBV29-1 with TRBJ1-1; D perhaps matches TRBD1 (6 bases). Germline V gene sequence: CDR1 SQVTM, CDR2 ANQGSEA. This CDR3 region has 12 residues. The CDR3 is CRVSTGPTEAFF. The sequenced part of the CDR3 DNA is TGCAGAGTTTCGACAGGCCCAACTGAA.

As to this clone: The CDR3 extends 3 residues past the end of the read, so its final part is completed from the germline J gene. The chain combines TRBV20-1 with TRBJ1-6; a possible D gene is TRBD1 (5 bases). Per the germline V gene, CDR1 is DFQATT and CDR2 is SNEGSKA (reference sequence). CDR3 size: 13 residues. V lost 1 base to trimming and J lost 9 bases, with 10 bases between them. The CDR3 bases that were read are TGCAGTGCTAGAGGACCAAGGGGTTCACCC. Translated: CSARGPRGSP. The entire CDR3 protein reads CSARGPRGSPLHF.

Comment on this clone: The read ends 3 residues before the CDR3 terminus; that terminus is restored from the germline J gene. The V and J genes are TRBV20-1 and TRBJ2-7; D might be TRBD1 (7 bases). From germline, CDR1 is DFQATT and CDR2 SNEGSKA (reference sequence). This CDR3 comprises 11 residues. V lost 6 bases to trimming and J lost 6 bases, with 12 bases between them. The CDR3 sequence is CSAQGGGEQYF. The DNA read from the CDR3 is TGCAGTGCCCAGGGGGGAGGCGAG.

To note about this clone: From the germline J gene comes the end of the CDR3, since the read stops 3 residues before it. The chain recombines TRBV7-2 with TRBJ2-7; the match to TRBD2 covers 8 bases. The CDR3 extends over 15 amino acids. V lost 4 bases and J lost 2; bases outside the gene matches: 7. Per germline, CDR1 SGHTA and CDR2 FQGNSA. CDR3 bases read: TGTGCCAGCAGCTCGAGACTAGCGAAACCCTACGAG. It encodes CASSSRLAKPYE. From start to end, the CDR3 is CASSSRLAKPYEQYF.

On this clone: The read gets to within 3 residues of the CDR3 end, and the germline J gene fills in the rest. V and J are TRBV7-3 and TRBJ2-3; 9 bases map to TRBD2. The trim removed 1 base at V and 5 bases at J, leaving 4 bases unmatched. CDR1 SGHTA and CDR2 FQGTGA come from the germline V gene. The length of the CDR3 is 15 residues. The part of the CDR3 DNA that was read is TGTGCCAGCAGCTTAAATGGCGGGAGGGTAGATACG. It translates to CASSLNGGRVDT. The full CDR3 is CASSLNGGRVDTQYF.

In regard to this clone: Sequencing ends 3 residues short of the CDR3 end; the germline J gene provides the rest. The chain links TRBV18 to TRBJ2-7; TRBD1 might be the D (6 bases). V was clipped by 3 bases and J by 3 bases, with 9 bases between them. Per the germline V gene, CDR1 is KGHSH and CDR2 is LQKENI. The CDR3 totals 13 residues. The sequenced part of the CDR3 DNA is TGTGCCAGCTCACCCGGACAGAACTACGAG. Protein product: CASSPGQNYE. From start to end, the CDR3 is CASSPGQNYEQYF.

Regarding this clone: With the read ending 3 residues before the CDR3 end, the germline J gene is used to fill in that end. V and J are TRBV7-9 and TRBJ1-1, with 9 nucleotides matching TRBD1. Germline V CDR1 and CDR2: SEHNR, FQNEAQ (reference sequence). This CDR3 is built from 15 residues. V was clipped by 6 bases and J by 4 bases; unmatched bases: 9. CDR3 bases read: TGTGCCAGCAGATCCACAGGGGGCGCAGGCACTGAA. Translation gives CASRSTGGAGTE. The entire CDR3 protein reads CASRSTGGAGTEAFF.

On this clone: The read falls 3 residues short of the CDR3 end, and the missing part is taken from the germline J gene. The rearrangement links TRBV19 to TRBJ1-4; 7 positions agree with TRBD1. Germline V lookup: CDR1 LNHDA, CDR2 SQIVND (reference sequence). V lost 3 bases, J lost 5 bases, and 12 bases stayed unmatched. This CDR3 comprises 17 residues. Partial CDR3 DNA: TGTGCCAGTAGTATCGACAGGGCACGGGGAGTGAATGAAAAA. As protein: CASSIDRARGVNEK. Given in full, the CDR3 is CASSIDRARGVNEKLFF.

On this clone itself: The sequence runs out 3 residues before the end of the CDR3; the remainder is reconstructed from the germline J gene. The chain joins TRBV10-3 to TRBJ2-7, with a weak D call TRBD2 (6 bases). This CDR3 region has 14 residues. V shed 6 bases and J shed 3 bases, with 15 bases lying between them. Per the germline V gene, CDR1 is ENHRY and CDR2 is SYGVKD. The CDR3: CAISDRDSLYEQYF. The sequenced part of the CDR3 DNA is TGTGCCATCAGCGACCGGGACTCCCTCTACGAG.

A word on this clone: The read finishes 3 residues shy of the CDR3 end, and the germline J gene is used to complete it. The V and J genes are TRBV29-1 and TRBJ1-1; D possibly corresponds to TRBD1 (5 bases). Germline lookup yields CDR1 SQVTM and CDR2 ANQGSEA. The CDR3 runs to 16 residues. V was trimmed by 4 bases and J by 4 bases, leaving 22 bases between them. The CDR3 bases that were read are TGCAGCGTTGGCAGGGTCGGTATTGTAAGACCCACTGAA. This encodes CSVGRVGIVRPTE. The full CDR3 sequence reads CSVGRVGIVRPTEAFF.

CDR3 region: CASSLVIGGGQPQHF. The part of the CDR3 DNA that was read is TGTGCCAGCAGCTTAGTGATAGGGGGCGGTCAGCCC. V gene TRBV7-2 combines with J gene TRBJ1-5; 7 nucleotides match TRBD1. The read ends 3 residues early relative to the CDR3; the germline J gene fills the gap. Germline CDR1 is SGHTA and CDR2 is FQGNSA. This CDR3 has 15 residues. The J segment lost 6 bases and the V segment lost 1 base, leaving 6 bases of the junction unmatched. The whole variable domain, filled in from reference TRBV7-2 and TRBJ1-5, reads GAGVSQSPSNKVTEKGKDVELRCDPISGHTALYWYRQSLGQGLEFLIYFQGNSAPDKSGLPSDRFSAERTGGSVSTLTIQRTQQEDSAVYLCASSLVIGGGQPQHFGDGTRLSIL.

Note on this clone: The read ends 3 residues shy of where the CDR3 ends; the end is completed using the germline J gene. The chain employs TRBV6-2 or TRBV6-3 and TRBJ2-5; 9 bases map to TRBD1. There are 15 residues in the CDR3. Germline CDR1 is MNHEY and CDR2 is SVGEGT. The V gene end was trimmed by 2 bases and the J gene end by 3 bases; junction bases not matched to a gene: 4. CDR3 bases read: TGTGCCAGCAGTTACCCTTGGACAGGGGAAGAGACC. It specifies CASSYPWTGEET. The complete CDR3 reads CASSYPWTGEETQYF.

A remark on this clone: With the read ending 3 residues before the CDR3 end, the germline J gene is used to fill in that end. The V gene is TRBV10-3, the J gene TRBJ1-1, with a tentative D call TRBD1 (5 bases). Germline CDR1 ENHRY, CDR2 SYGVKD. CDR3 length: 11 residues. The chain's CDR3 is CAISVGQEAFF. CDR3 DNA (partial): TGTGCCATCAGTGTGGGGCAAGAA.

Turning to this clone: The read ends 3 residues shy of where the CDR3 ends; the end is completed using the germline J gene. The chain links TRBV5-5 to TRBJ1-1; D not certain. The V gene's germline CDR1 is SGHKS and CDR2 YYEKEE (reference sequence). The CDR3 consists of 14 residues. V shed 3 bases and J shed 0 bases, with 9 bases lying between them. The CDR3 DNA, read in part, is TGTGCCAGCAGCTCCAAGCCGCTGAACACTGAA. The encoded protein is CASSSKPLNTE. The full CDR3 protein is CASSSKPLNTEAFF.

Concerning this clone itself: The read finishes 3 residues shy of the CDR3 end, and the germline J gene is used to complete it. The rearrangement joins TRBV2 to TRBJ1-2; tentatively, D is TRBD1 (6 bases). CDR1 SNHLY and CDR2 FYNNEI come from the germline V gene. Trimming took off 7 bases at V and 6 bases at J, with 15 bases between the two ends. The CDR3 contains 13 residues. CDR3 DNA, as far as it was read: TGTGCCAGCACCCCGACAGGACCTAATGGC. Translated: CASTPTGPNG. The complete CDR3 reads CASTPTGPNGYTF.

As for this clone: The CDR3 extends 3 residues past the end of the read, so its final part is completed from the germline J gene. This chain joins TRBV30 and TRBJ1-5; 8 nucleotides align to TRBD1. Germline V gene sequence: CDR1 GTSNPN, CDR2 SVGIG (reference sequence). V gave up 4 bases and J gave up 5 bases; unmatched junction bases: 4. The CDR3 has 13 residues. CDR3: CAWTGQGHQPQHF. The sequenced CDR3 bases are TGTGCCTGGACCGGACAGGGCCATCAGCCC.

Points on this clone: The read terminates 3 residues ahead of where the CDR3 ends, so the germline J gene completes it. The rearrangement links TRBV5-1 to TRBJ1-3, with TRBD1 matching 7 bases. The ends lost 4 bases at V and 9 bases at J; junction bases unmatched: 7. Germline CDR1 reads SGHRS; CDR2 reads YFSETQ. This CDR3 contains 13 residues. CDR3 sequence reads: CASSPTGPGTIYF. The CDR3 bases that were read are TGCGCCAGCAGCCCGACAGGGCCGGGCACC.

As regards this clone: The read ends 3 residues before the CDR3 terminus; that terminus is restored from the germline J gene. The genes are TRBV5-3 and TRBJ1-2; 11 bases are a match to TRBD1. TRBV5-3 has ORF status, its function being uncertain. The CDR3 has 15 residues. V lost 2 bases to trimming and J lost 6 bases; unmatched junction nucleotides: 6. The sequenced part of the CDR3 DNA is TGTGCCAGAAGCTTTGGGACAGGGGGGGGGAATGGC. Translated, it gives CARSFGTGGGNG. Given in full, the CDR3 is CARSFGTGGGNGYTF.